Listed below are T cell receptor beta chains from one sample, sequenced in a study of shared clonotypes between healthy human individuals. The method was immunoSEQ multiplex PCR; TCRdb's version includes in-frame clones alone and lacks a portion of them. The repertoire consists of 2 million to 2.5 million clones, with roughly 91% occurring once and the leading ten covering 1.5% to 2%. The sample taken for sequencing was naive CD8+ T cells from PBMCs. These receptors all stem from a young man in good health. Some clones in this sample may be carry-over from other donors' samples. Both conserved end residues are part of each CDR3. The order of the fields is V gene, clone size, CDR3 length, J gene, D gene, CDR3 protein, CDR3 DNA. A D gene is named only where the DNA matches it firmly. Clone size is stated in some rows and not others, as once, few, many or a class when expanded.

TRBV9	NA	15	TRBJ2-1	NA	CASSVEVSSYNEQFF	TGTGCCAGCAGCGTAGAGGTTAGCTCCTACAATGAGCAGTTCTTC
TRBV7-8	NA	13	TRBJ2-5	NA	CASSLVEEETQYF	TGTGCCAGCAGCTTAGTGGAGGAAGAGACCCAGTACTTC
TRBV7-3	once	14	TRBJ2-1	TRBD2	CASSSRGTSNEQFF	TGTGCCAGCAGCTCTAGGGGGACTAGCAATGAGCAGTTCTTC
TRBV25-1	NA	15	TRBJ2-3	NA	CASSPSRFGTDTQYF	TGTGCCAGCAGTCCCTCTAGATTTGGTACAGATACGCAGTATTTT
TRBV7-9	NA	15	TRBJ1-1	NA	CASSPPPGVSTEAFF	TGTGCCAGCAGCCCCCCCCCGGGTGTTAGCACTGAAGCTTTCTTT
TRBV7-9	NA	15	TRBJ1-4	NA	CASSISGAGEEKLFF	TGTGCCAGCAGCATAAGTGGGGCAGGGGAGGAAAAACTGTTTTTT
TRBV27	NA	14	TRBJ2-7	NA	CASSPLTARHEQYF	TGTGCCAGCAGTCCCTTGACAGCGCGACACGAGCAGTACTTC
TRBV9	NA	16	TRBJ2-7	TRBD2	CASSVGGAGGTYEQYF	TGTGCCAGCAGCGTAGGTGGAGCGGGAGGGACCTACGAGCAGTACTTC
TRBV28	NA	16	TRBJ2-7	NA	CASSLAVRQGHYEQYF	TGTGCCAGCAGTTTGGCGGTGAGGCAGGGCCACTACGAGCAGTACTTC
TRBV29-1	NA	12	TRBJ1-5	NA	CASGAGNQPQHF	TGCGCTAGCGGGGCGGGGAATCAGCCCCAGCATTTT